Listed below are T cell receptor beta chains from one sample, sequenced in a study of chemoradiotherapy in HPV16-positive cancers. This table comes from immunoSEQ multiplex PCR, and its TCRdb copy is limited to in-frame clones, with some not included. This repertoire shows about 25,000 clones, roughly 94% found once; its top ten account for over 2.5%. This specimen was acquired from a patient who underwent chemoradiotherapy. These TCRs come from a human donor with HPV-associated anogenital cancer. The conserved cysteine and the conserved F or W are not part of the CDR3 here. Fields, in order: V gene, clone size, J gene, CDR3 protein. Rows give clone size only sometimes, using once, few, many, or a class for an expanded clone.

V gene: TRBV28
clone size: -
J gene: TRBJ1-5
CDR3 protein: ASSPDSNQPQH

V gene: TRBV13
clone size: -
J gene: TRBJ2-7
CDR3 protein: ASSPRLAGRDHEQY

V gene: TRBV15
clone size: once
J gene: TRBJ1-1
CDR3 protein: ATSVSPGSGYTEAF

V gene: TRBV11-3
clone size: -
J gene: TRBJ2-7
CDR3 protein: ASSDRGGYEQY

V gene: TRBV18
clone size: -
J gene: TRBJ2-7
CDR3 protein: ASSPTLRDRSTYEQY

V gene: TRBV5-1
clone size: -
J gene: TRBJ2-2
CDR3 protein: ASSFLSHGPRMGYTGELF

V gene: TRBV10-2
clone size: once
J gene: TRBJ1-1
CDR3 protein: ASSEAGEAF

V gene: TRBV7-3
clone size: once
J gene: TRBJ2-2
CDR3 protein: ASSSTATNTGELF

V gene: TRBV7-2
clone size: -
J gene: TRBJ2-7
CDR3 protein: ASSLAQVSEQY

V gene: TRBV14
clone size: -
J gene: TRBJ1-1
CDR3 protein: ASSQGSRLNTEAF

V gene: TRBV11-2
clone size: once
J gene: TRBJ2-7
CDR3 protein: ASSLGGTGGPEQY

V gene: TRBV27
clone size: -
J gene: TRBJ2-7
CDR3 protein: ASSGIAGGENEQY

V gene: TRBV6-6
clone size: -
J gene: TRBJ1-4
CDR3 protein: ASRYGVGFNEKLF

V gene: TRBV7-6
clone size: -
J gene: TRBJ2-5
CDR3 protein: ASSLGTGKETQY

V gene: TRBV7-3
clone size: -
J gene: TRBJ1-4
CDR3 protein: ASRRTGTGNEKLF

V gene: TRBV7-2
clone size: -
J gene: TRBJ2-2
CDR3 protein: ASSALARDTGELF

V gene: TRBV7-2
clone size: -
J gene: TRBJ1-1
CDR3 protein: ASSPSWQERLRRTEAF